This TCR beta chain stems from a study of blood T cell repertoires in COVID-19. Study-level information: Acute-phase and convalescent COVID-19 samples originated in the United States, Italy and Spain. T cells, B-cell-depleted T cells, or PBMCs provided the cDNA or gDNA that served as material.

This clone was seen just once. Some clones are missing from TCRdb's copy, which holds only in-frame ones; the method was immunoSEQ multiplex PCR. The sample lists 200,000 to 250,000 clones; around nine tenths were seen once. This clonotype was sampled from a woman between 18 and 29 years old who had recovered from COVID-19. What was sequenced was peripheral blood.

As DNA, the CDR3 is TGTGCCAGCAGCTGGGGACAGGGGCAATACGAGCAGTACTTC. Protein sequence: CASSWGQGQYEQYF. The chain couples TRBV11-2 to TRBJ2-7; 10 nucleotides match TRBD1. The V segment lost 4 bases and the J segment 4 bases; nucleotides outside the gene matches: 4. The germline CDR1 and CDR2 sequences are SGHAT and FQNNGV. The CDR3 runs 14 residues.